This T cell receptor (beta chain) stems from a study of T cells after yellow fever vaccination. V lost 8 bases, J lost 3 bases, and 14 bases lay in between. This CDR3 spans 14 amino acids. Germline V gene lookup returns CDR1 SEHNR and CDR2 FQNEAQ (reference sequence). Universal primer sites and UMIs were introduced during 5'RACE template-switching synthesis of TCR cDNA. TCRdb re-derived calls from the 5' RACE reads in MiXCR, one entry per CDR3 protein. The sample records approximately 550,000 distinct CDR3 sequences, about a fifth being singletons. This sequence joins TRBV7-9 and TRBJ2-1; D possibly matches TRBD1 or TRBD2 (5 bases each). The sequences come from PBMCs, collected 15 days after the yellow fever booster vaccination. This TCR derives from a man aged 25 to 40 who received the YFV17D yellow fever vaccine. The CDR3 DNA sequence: TGTGCCAGCCACCCAATGGGGGACTACAATGAGCAGTTCTTC. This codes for CASHPMGDYNEQFF.